The entry that follows covers one T cell receptor (beta chain) sequence. The data belong to a study of blood T cells in healthy people across ages. The wider study: About one barcoded beta molecule per two T cells was the capture yield of template switching.

Then a second PCR, running about 7 to 11 cycles, was carried out with a sample-barcoded 5' primer and a J-beta primer mix. TCRdb reprocessed the 5' RACE reads with MiXCR, giving one entry per CDR3 protein. The data show hundreds of thousands of distinct CDR3 sequences, around 52% seen once. V dropped 3 bases and J dropped 1; count of bases not matched to a gene: 7. The CDR3 totals 15 residues. CDR1 and CDR2 (germline): DFQATT, SNEGSKA (reference sequence). The origin of this receptor is a woman older than 75 in good health. The V gene is TRBV20-1, the J gene TRBJ2-7, with TRBD2 matching 9 bases. Sequencing was performed on blood. The CDR3 DNA reads TGCAGTGCTAGCGATCTAGCGGGATCTTCCTACGAGCAGTACTTC. The encoded protein is CSASDLAGSSYEQYF.